This entry lists 11 T cell receptor beta chains sequenced from one sample in a study of Ad26.COV2.S vaccination and SARS-CoV-2 variants. The treatment: around 19 received Ad26.COV2.S at low or high dose, single or two shots; several received placebo; per-sample allocation not given. All samples were drawn on day 63, counting from the first vaccine or placebo injection. Libraries were prepared by immunoSEQ multiplex PCR; TCRdb keeps only in-frame clonotypes and omits some of them. The profile shows 300,000 to 350,000 clones, about 89% of them singletons. The sequenced sample was peripheral blood, obtained in a trial of Ad26.COV2.S vaccine versus placebo. The receptor source for this set is a person aged 18-65 years who received the Ad26.COV2.S COVID-19 vaccine or a placebo.

The chain is built from TRBV28 and TRBJ1-4; D remains unclear. Trimming removed 1 base from V and 4 bases from J, with 10 bases in between. Per germline, CDR1 MDHEN and CDR2 SYDVKM. This CDR3 is 15 amino acids long. CDR3 coding DNA: TGTGCCAGCAGTTTATCGGGCAGGATTAATGAAAAACTGTTTTTT. It translates to CASSLSGRINEKLFF.

This chain uses TRBV18 with TRBJ2-7, with 11 bases that match TRBD1. Per the germline V gene, CDR1 is KGHSH and CDR2 is LQKENI. This CDR3 region has 15 residues. J lost 5 bases, V lost 2 bases, and 5 bases had no gene match. CDR3 bases: TGTGCCAGCTCACCAGCCGGGACAGGGGGTAACGAGCAGTACTTC. As protein: CASSPAGTGGNEQYF.

The genes are TRBV5-6 and TRBJ2-7; 8 bases fit TRBD1. The germline gives CDR1 SGHDT, CDR2 YYEEEE. This CDR3 has 17 residues. Trimming cost V 3 bases and J 4 bases; bases outside gene matches: 15. The CDR3 sequence: CASSYHQGALGEYEQYF. In DNA, the CDR3 is TGTGCCAGCAGCTATCATCAGGGGGCACTGGGGGAATACGAGCAGTACTTC. The variable domain in full, completed from reference TRBV5-6 and TRBJ2-7, reads DAGVTQSPTHLIKTRGQQVTLRCSPKSGHDTVSWYQQALGQGPQFIFQYYEEEERQRGNFPDRFSGHQFPNYSSELNVNALLLGDSALYLCASSYHQGALGEYEQYFGPGTRLTVT.

CDR3 DNA sequence: TGTGCCAGTAGTAACGGAGCAGGGAACTTTTATAATTCACCCCTCCACTTT. This encodes CASSNGAGNFYNSPLHF. The rearrangement joins TRBV19 to TRBJ1-6, with D tentatively TRBD1 (5 bases). CDR3 size: 17 residues. V lost 4 bases, J lost 4 bases, and 17 bases lay in between. Germline V gives CDR1 LNHDA, CDR2 SQIVND (reference sequence).

The chain couples TRBV19 to TRBJ2-7; 9 bases are a match to TRBD1. The CDR3 covers 15 residues. CDR1 is LNHDA and CDR2 is SQIVND in the germline V gene (reference sequence). Germline trimming cut 2 bases from V and 3 bases from J; bases unmatched to any gene: 5. As DNA, the CDR3 is TGTGCCAGTAGTATAACAGGGGGCGCAGACTACGAGCAGTACTTC. Encoded protein: CASSITGGADYEQYF.

There are a few counts of this clone. This chain links TRBV29-1 with TRBJ2-1; D possibly corresponds to TRBD1 (6 bases). This CDR3 is built from 16 residues. Germline lookup yields CDR1 SQVTM and CDR2 ANQGSEA. V dropped 4 bases and J dropped 0 bases, with 16 bases sitting between them. CDR3 bases: TGCAGCGTTGCGGATATGGACAGCCTCTCCTACAATGAGCAGTTCTTC. It encodes CSVADMDSLSYNEQFF.

This chain links TRBV6-5 with TRBJ2-1, with 9 bases identical to TRBD2. J gave up 4 bases and V 6 bases, and 7 bases lay outside the gene matches. This CDR3 comprises 15 residues. In germline, CDR1 is MNHEY, CDR2 SVGAGI. The CDR3 here is CASSPGSGRYNEQFF. Written as DNA, the CDR3 is TGTGCCAGCAGCCCCGGGAGCGGGAGGTACAATGAGCAGTTCTTC.

This rearrangement joins TRBV5-1 to TRBJ1-1; D may be TRBD1 (5 bases). Looked up from germline, CDR1 is SGHRS and CDR2 is YFSETQ. With 4 bases removed from V and 3 bases from J, the gap between germline ends came to 16 bases. This CDR3 comprises 15 residues. The chain's CDR3 is CASSPYRKGDTEAFF. CDR3 coding DNA: TGCGCCAGCAGCCCGTACAGGAAGGGCGACACTGAAGCTTTCTTT. The full variable domain, in which reference TRBV5-1 and TRBJ1-1 provide the parts outside the CDR3, is KAGVTQTPRYLIKTRGQQVTLSCSPISGHRSVSWYQQTPGQGLQFLFEYFSETQRNKGNFPGRFSGRQFSNSRSEMNVSTLELGDSALYLCASSPYRKGDTEAFFGQGTRLTVV.

The chain uses TRBV11-2 and TRBJ1-6, with D unclear. The V and J ends lost 6 bases and 6 bases respectively, with 12 bases between them. The CDR3 consists of 14 residues. The germline CDR1 and CDR2 sequences are SGHAT and FQNNGV. The chain's CDR3 is CASRGQRGNSPLHF. The CDR3 DNA is TGTGCCAGCAGGGGCCAACGGGGTAATTCACCCCTCCACTTT.

The chain has TRBV7-2 and TRBJ2-1; perhaps TRBD1 as D (5 bases). Trimming left V 5 bases short and J 7 bases short, with 15 bases between. Germline V gene sequence: CDR1 SGHTA, CDR2 FQGNSA. The CDR3 runs to 14 residues. CDR3 in amino acids: CASSPSRVGNEQFF. The CDR3 nucleotides are TGTGCCAGCAGCCCCAGCAGGGTTGGGAATGAGCAGTTCTTC.

A note on this clone: Other DNA variants within this sample encode the same CDR3. The J gene is TRBJ2-7, the V gene TRBV15; possible D gene TRBD1, 6 bases. This CDR3 is built from 13 residues. Trimming cost V 3 bases and J 1 base, with 7 bases left between them. CDR1 LNHNV and CDR2 YYDKDF come from the germline V gene (reference sequence). CDR3 coding DNA: TGTGCCACCAGCAGGGACAGATCCTACGAGCAGTACTTC. It translates to CATSRDRSYEQYF.